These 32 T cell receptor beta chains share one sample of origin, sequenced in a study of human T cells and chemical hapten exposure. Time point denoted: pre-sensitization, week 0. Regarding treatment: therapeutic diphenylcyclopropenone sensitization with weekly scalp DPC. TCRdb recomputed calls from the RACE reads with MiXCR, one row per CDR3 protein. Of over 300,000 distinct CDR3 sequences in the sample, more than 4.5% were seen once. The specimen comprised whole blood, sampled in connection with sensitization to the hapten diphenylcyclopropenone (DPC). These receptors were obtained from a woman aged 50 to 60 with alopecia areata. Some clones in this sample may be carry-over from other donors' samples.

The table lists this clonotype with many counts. This CDR3 reads CASSLGQGRETQYF. The CDR3 DNA reads TGTGCCAGCAGCCTCGGACAAGGTAGAGAGACCCAGTACTTC. The rearrangement links TRBV13 to TRBJ2-5; the D gene is possibly TRBD1 (5 bases). This CDR3 has 14 amino acids. Germline CDR1 is PRHDT and CDR2 is FYEKMQ (reference sequence). V lost 5 bases and J lost 4, with 14 bases in between.

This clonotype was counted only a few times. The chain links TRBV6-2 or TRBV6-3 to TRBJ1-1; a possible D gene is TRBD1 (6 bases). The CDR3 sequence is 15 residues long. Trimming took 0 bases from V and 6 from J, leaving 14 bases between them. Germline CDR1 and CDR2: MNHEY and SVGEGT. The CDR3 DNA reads TGTGCCAGCAGTTACTCGGACAGTTGGACCTCTGAAGCTTTCTTT. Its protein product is CASSYSDSWTSEAFF.

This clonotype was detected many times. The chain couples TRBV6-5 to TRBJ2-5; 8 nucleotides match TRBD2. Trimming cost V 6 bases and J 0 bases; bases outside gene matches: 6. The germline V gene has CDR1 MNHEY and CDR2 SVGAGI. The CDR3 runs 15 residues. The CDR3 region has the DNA TGTGCCAGCAGCCGGGGTAGCGGGAACCAAGAGACCCAGTACTTC. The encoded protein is CASSRGSGNQETQYF.

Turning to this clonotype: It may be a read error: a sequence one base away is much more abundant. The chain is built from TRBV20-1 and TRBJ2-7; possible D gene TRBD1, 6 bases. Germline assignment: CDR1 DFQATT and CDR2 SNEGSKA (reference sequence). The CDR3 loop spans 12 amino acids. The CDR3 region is CRAQRTAYEQYF. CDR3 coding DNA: TGCAGAGCCCAGCGGACAGCCTACGAGCAGTACTTC.

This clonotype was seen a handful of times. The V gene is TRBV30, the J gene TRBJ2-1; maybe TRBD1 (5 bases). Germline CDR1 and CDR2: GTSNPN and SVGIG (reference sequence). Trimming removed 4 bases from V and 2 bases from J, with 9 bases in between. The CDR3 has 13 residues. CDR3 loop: CAWNPGTYNEQFF. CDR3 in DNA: TGTGCCTGGAATCCAGGGACCTACAATGAGCAGTTCTTC.

The CDR3 loop reads CASGLYRGRQETQYF. CDR3 coding DNA: TGTGCTAGTGGTTTGTACAGGGGGCGGCAAGAGACCCAGTACTTC. This chain connects TRBV12-5 to TRBJ2-5; 9 positions agree with TRBD1. V lost 2 bases to trimming and J lost 2 bases; unmatched junction nucleotides: 3. This CDR3 is built from 15 residues. Germline values: CDR1 LGHNT, CDR2 FRNRAP.

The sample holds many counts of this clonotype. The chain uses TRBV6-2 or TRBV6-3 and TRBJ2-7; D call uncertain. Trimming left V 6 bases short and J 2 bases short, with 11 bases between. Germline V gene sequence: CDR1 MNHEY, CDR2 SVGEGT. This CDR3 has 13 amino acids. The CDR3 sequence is CASSLPIPYEQYF. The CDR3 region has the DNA TGTGCCAGCAGCCTCCCGATTCCCTACGAGCAGTACTTC.

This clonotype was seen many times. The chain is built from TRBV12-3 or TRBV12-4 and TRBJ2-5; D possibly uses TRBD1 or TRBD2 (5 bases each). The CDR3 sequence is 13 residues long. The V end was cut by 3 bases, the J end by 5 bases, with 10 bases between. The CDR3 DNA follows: TGTGCCAGCAGTTTCGAGGGGCAGGAGACCCAGTACTTC. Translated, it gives CASSFEGQETQYF.

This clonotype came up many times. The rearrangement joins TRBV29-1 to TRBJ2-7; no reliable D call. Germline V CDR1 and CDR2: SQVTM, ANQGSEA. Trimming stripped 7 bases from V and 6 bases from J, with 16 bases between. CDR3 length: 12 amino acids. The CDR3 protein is CSGAYMGSEQYF. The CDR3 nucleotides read TGCAGCGGGGCCTATATGGGTAGCGAGCAGTACTTC.

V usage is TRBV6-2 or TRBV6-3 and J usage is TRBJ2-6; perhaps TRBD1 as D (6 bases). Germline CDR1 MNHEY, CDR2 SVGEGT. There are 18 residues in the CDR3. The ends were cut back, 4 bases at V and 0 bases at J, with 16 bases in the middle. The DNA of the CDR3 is TGTGCCAGCAGTTCCCTCCAACGGACAGTCTCTGGGGCCAACGTCCTGACTTTC. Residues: CASSSLQRTVSGANVLTF.

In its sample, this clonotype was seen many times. The CDR3 spells CASSPRGAGEQYF. The CDR3, as DNA: TGTGCCAGCAGCCCCCGGGGTGCCGGCGAGCAGTACTTC. This chain connects TRBV13 to TRBJ2-7, with a weak D call TRBD2 (5 bases). V lost 5 bases and J lost 6, with 14 bases in between. This CDR3 is 13 amino acids long. CDR1 is PRHDT and CDR2 is FYEKMQ in the germline V gene (reference sequence). The full variable domain, with the rest looked up from reference TRBV13 and TRBJ2-7, is AAGVIQSPRHLIKEKRETATLKCYPIPRHDTVYWYQQGPGQDPQFLISFYEKMQSDKGSIPDRFSAQQFSDYHSELNMSSLELGDSALYFCASSPRGAGEQYFGPGTRLTVT.

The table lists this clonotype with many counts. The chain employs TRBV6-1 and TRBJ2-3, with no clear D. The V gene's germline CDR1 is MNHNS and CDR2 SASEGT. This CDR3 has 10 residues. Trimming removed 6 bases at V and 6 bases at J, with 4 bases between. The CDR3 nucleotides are TGTGCCAGCAGGTTTGATACGCAGTATTTT. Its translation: CASRFDTQYF.

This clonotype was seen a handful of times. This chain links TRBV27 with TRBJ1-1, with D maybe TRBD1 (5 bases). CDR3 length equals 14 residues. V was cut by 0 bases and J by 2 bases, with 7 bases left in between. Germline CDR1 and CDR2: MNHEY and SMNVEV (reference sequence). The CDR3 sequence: CASSLSGGNTEAFF. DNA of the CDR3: TGTGCCAGCAGTTTATCCGGGGGAAACACTGAAGCTTTCTTT.

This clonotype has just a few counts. CDR3: CASIAEPKNIQYF. CDR3 nucleotides: TGTGCCAGCATAGCCGAACCCAAAAACATTCAGTACTTC. The genes are TRBV2 and TRBJ2-4; D remains unclear. The CDR3 contains 13 residues. CDR1 is SNHLY and CDR2 is FYNNEI in the germline V gene. V lost 7 bases and J lost 2, with 9 bases in between.

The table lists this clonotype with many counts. The CDR3 nucleotides are TGTGCCAGCAGCTATGACACCTACGAGCAGTACTTC. Amino acid sequence: CASSYDTYEQYF. The V and J genes are TRBV5-5 and TRBJ2-7, with no clear D. This CDR3 spans 12 amino acids. Trimming pared 3 bases from V and 2 bases from J, leaving 6 bases between. CDR1 is SGHKS, CDR2 YYEKEE, per germline (reference sequence). The variable domain in full, with the rest retrieved from reference TRBV5-5 and TRBJ2-7, is DAGVTQSPTHLIKTRGQQVTLRCSPISGHKSVSWYQQVLGQGPQFIFQYYEKEERGRGNFPDRFSARQFPNYSSELNVNALLLGDSALYLCASSYDTYEQYFGPGTRLTVT.

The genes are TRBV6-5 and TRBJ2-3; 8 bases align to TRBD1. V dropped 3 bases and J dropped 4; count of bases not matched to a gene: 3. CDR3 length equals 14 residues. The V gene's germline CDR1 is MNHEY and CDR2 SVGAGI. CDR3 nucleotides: TGTGCCAGCAGTTATTACAGGGGGTCAGATACGCAGTATTTT. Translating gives CASSYYRGSDTQYF.

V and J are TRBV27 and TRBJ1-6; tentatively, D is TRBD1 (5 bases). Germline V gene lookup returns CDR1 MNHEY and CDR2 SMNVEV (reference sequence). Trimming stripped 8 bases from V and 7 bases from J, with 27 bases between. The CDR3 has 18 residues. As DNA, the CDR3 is TGTGCCAGCCCCCAGAGGGGTCCCCAACGCCTCAGGAATTCACCCCTCCACTTT. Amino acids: CASPQRGPQRLRNSPLHF.

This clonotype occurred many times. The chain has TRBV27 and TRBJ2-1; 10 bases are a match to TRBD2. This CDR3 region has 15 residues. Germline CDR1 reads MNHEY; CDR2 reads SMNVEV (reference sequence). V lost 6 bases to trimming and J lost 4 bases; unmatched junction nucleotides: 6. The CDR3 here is CASSYKRGGYNEQFF. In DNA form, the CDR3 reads TGTGCCAGCAGCTACAAGCGGGGGGGGTACAATGAGCAGTTCTTC.

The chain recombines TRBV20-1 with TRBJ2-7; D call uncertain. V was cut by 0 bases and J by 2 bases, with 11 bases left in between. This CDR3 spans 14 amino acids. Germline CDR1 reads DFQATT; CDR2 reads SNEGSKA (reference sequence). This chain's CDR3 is CSARDHTGTYEQYF. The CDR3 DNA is TGCAGTGCTAGAGATCACACTGGGACCTACGAGCAGTACTTC.

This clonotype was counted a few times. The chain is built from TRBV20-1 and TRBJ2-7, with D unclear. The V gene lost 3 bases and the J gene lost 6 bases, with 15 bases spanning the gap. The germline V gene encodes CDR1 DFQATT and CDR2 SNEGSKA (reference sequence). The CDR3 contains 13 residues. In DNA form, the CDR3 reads TGCAGTGCTAGTAGAGACAAAGTAGCCGAGCAGTACTTC. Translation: CSASRDKVAEQYF.

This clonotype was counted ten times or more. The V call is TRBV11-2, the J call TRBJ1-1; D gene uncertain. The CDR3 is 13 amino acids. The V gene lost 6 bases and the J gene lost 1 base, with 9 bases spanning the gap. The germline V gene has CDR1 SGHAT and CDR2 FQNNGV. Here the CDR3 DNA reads TGTGCCAGCAGGCGAGGCCAGAACACTGAAGCTTTCTTT. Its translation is CASRRGQNTEAFF.

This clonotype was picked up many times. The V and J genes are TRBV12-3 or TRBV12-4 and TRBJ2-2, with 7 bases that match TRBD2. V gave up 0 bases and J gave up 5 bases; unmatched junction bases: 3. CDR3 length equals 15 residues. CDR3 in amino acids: CASSLAGGTTGELFF. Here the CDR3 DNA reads TGTGCCAGCAGTTTAGCGGGAGGGACGACCGGGGAGCTGTTTTTT.

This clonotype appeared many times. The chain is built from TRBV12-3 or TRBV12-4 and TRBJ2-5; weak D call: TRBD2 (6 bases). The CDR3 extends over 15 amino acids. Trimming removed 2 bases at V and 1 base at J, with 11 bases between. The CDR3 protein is CASSLRRDGQETQYF. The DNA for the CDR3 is TGTGCCAGCAGTTTAAGGCGGGACGGCCAAGAGACCCAGTACTTC.

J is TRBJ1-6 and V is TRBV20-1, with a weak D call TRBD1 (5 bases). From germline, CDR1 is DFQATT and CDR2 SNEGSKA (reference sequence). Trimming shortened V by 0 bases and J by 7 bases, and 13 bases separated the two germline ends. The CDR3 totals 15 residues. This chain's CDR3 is CSARDRRGWNSPLHF. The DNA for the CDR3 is TGCAGTGCTAGAGATCGAAGGGGCTGGAATTCACCCCTCCACTTT.

The CDR3: CASRSGRDGFDEKLFF. The CDR3 DNA sequence: TGTGCCAGCCGGTCGGGCAGGGACGGGTTTGATGAAAAACTGTTTTTT. J is TRBJ1-4 and V is TRBV7-8; TRBD1 is a possible D gene (5 bases). CDR3 length: 16 amino acids. Trimming took 8 bases from V and 6 from J, leaving 22 bases between them. Germline V CDR1 and CDR2: SGHVS, FQNEAQ.

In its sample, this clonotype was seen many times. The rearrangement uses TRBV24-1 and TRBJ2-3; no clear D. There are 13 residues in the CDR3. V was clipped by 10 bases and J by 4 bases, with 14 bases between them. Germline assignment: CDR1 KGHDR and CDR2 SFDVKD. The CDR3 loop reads CATSPFLADTQYF. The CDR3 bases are TGTGCCACGAGCCCCTTTCTAGCAGATACGCAGTATTTT.

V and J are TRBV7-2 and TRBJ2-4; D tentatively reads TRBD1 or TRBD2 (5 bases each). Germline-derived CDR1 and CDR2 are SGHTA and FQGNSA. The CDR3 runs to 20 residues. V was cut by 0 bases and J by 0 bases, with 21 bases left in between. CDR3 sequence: CASSLAENIMGDIAKNIQYF. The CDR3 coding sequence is TGTGCCAGCAGCTTAGCGGAGAACATCATGGGGGATATAGCCAAAAACATTCAGTACTTC.

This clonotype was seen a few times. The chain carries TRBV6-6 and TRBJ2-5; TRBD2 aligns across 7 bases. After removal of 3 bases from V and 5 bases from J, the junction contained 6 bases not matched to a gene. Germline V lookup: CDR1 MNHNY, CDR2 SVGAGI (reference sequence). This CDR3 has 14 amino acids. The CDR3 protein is CASSYRLASETQYF. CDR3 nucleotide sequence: TGTGCCAGCAGTTATCGACTAGCTTCGGAGACCCAGTACTTC.

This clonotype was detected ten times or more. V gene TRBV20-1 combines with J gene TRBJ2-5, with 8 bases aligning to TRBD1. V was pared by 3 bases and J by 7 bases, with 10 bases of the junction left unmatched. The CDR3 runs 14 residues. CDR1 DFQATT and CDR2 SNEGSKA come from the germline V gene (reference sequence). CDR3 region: CSASPSDRGRTQYF. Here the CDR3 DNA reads TGCAGTGCTAGCCCCAGCGACAGGGGCAGGACCCAGTACTTC.

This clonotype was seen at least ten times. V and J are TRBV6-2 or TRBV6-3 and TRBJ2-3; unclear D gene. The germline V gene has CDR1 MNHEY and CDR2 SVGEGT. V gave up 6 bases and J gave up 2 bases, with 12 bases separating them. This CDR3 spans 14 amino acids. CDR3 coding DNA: TGTGCCAGCAGCGAGGCGTCCTACACAGATACGCAGTATTTT. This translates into CASSEASYTDTQYF.

CDR3 nucleotide sequence: TGCAGCGTTGGGGCAGGGGGCTCTAACTATGGCTACACCTTC. Residues: CSVGAGGSNYGYTF. The V call is TRBV29-1, the J call TRBJ1-2; TRBD1 matches 8 bases. Germline CDR1 SQVTM, CDR2 ANQGSEA. V lost 4 bases and J lost 0; bases outside the gene matches: 4. This CDR3 has 14 amino acids.

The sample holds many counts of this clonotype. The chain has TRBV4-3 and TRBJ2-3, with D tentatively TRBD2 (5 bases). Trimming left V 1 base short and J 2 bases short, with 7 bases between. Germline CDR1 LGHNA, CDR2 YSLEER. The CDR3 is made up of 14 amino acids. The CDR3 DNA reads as TGCGCCAGCAGCCAAGCCGGGGACACAGATACGCAGTATTTT. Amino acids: CASSQAGDTDTQYF.